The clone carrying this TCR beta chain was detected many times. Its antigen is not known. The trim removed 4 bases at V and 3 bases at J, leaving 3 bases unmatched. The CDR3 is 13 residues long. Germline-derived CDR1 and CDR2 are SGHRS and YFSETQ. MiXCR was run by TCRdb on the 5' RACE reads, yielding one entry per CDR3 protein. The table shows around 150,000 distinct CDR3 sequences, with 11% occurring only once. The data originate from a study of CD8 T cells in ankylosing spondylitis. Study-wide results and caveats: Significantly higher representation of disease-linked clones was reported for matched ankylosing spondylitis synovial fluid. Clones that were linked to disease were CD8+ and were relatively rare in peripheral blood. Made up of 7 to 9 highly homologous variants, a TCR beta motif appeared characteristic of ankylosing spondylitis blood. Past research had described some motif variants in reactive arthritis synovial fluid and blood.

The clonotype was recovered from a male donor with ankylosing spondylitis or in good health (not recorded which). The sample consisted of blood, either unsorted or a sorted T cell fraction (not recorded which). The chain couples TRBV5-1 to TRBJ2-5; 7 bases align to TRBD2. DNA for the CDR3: TGCGCCAGCAGCCCACTAGCGAAAGAGACCCAGTACTTC. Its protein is CASSPLAKETQYF.